Described below is a single T cell receptor (beta chain) sequence and its context. Looked up from germline, CDR1 is SQVTM and CDR2 is ANQGSEA. V lost 7 bases and J 7 bases, leaving 16 bases between the germline ends. The CDR3 spans 12 residues. Assay used: immunoSEQ multiplex PCR; TCRdb lists only in-frame clones, some missing. The data show approximately 92,000 clones, about 93% seen once. This sample is part of a study of T cell changes during pregnancy in multiple sclerosis. The chain employs TRBV29-1 and TRBJ1-1; TRBD1 might be the D (6 bases). Sequenced here: peripheral blood, sampled after pregnancy. The receptor was derived from a female donor with multiple sclerosis, enrolled in a pregnancy study. CDR3 loop: CSGLTGPLEAFF. The CDR3 DNA sequence: TGCAGCGGCCTAACAGGGCCGCTTGAAGCTTTCTTT.